A single sample is the source of the 27 T cell receptor beta chains below, sequenced in a study of T cell responses to AZD1222 COVID-19 vaccine. The protocol was immunoSEQ multiplex PCR, while the TCRdb copy is restricted to in-frame clones and leaves out a portion. The data contain tens of thousands of clones, roughly 87% of them singletons. The sequenced sample was peripheral blood, obtained 28 days after the second AZD1222 dose. These receptors originate from an adult who received the AZD1222 COVID-19 vaccine.

The V gene is TRBV12-3 or TRBV12-4, the J gene TRBJ1-1, with D perhaps matching TRBD1 (5 bases). The CDR3 length is 13 residues. V was cut by 3 bases and J by 4 bases, with 9 bases left in between. The DNA of the CDR3 is TGTGCCAGCAGTTTGTCGGGGGTCACTGAAGCTTTCTTT. Its protein product is CASSLSGVTEAFF.

This rearrangement joins TRBV28 to TRBJ1-2, with D perhaps matching TRBD1 (6 bases). CDR1 MDHEN and CDR2 SYDVKM come from the germline V gene. V shed 8 bases and J shed 0 bases, with 13 bases lying between them. The CDR3 totals 14 residues. The CDR3 DNA reads as TGTGCCAGCGGGATCGGACAGTCTAACTATGGCTACACCTTC. It translates to CASGIGQSNYGYTF.

The J gene is TRBJ2-1, the V gene TRBV24-1; TRBD2 agrees at 16 bases. V shed 7 bases and J 6 bases; nucleotides not matched to a gene: 5. The CDR3 is 16 residues long. Germline CDR1 KGHDR, CDR2 SFDVKD. The CDR3 region has the DNA TGTGCCACCAGAGGGACTAGCGGGGGGGGCGCCAATGAGCAGTTCTTC. The encoded protein is CATRGTSGGGANEQFF.

The count of this clone is one. The gene calls are TRBV3-1 (or the pseudogene TRBV3-2) and TRBJ1-2, with D unresolved. There are 11 residues in the CDR3. The V gene's germline CDR1 is LGHDT and CDR2 YNNKEL (reference sequence). The V end was cut by 3 bases, the J end by 7 bases, with 6 bases between. CDR3: CASSHRGGYTF. CDR3 DNA: TGTGCCAGCAGCCATCGGGGTGGCTACACCTTC.

The V gene is TRBV7-8, the J gene TRBJ2-7, with TRBD1 identical over 9 bases. Germline V CDR1 and CDR2: SGHVS, FQNEAQ. The CDR3 is 14 residues long. J gave up 3 bases and V 5 bases, and 5 bases lay outside the gene matches. CDR3 amino acids: CASSPRQGDYEQYF. CDR3 coding DNA: TGTGCCAGCAGCCCCAGACAGGGGGACTACGAGCAGTACTTC.

The chain links TRBV5-1 to TRBJ2-7; perhaps TRBD2 as D (7 bases). The CDR3 has 15 residues. The germline V and J ends were trimmed by 3 bases and 3 bases, with 16 bases remaining between them. Germline V gives CDR1 SGHRS, CDR2 YFSETQ. CDR3 protein: CASSSGGGSFYEQYV. In DNA, the CDR3 is TGCGCCAGCAGCTCCGGGGGCGGGAGTTTCTACGAGCAGTACGTC.

The chain uses TRBV9 and TRBJ1-1; a possible D gene is TRBD1 (6 bases). The CDR3 length is 14 residues. V was shortened by 1 base and J by 6 bases, with 13 bases between the two germline ends. Germline V gives CDR1 SGDLS, CDR2 YYNGEE. CDR3 sequence (DNA): TGTGCCAGCAGCGTACGGCCGGGGGCCCCTGAAGCTTTCTTT. Protein sequence: CASSVRPGAPEAFF. Combining the CDR3 with reference TRBV9 and TRBJ1-1 gives the whole variable domain DSGVTQTPKHLITATGQRVTLRCSPRSGDLSVYWYQQSLDQGLQFLIQYYNGEERAKGNILERFSAQQFPDLHSELNLSSLELGDSALYFCASSVRPGAPEAFFGQGTRLTVV.

This chain joins TRBV28 and TRBJ1-2, with TRBD1 matching over 11 bases. The CDR3 covers 16 residues. Trimming at V came to 10 bases and at J to 3 bases, leaving 13 bases not matched to a gene. CDR1 is MDHEN, CDR2 SYDVKM, per germline. CDR3 nucleotides: TGTGCCACCTACCCCACGGACAGGGGGCATTACTATGGCTACACCTTC. The encoded protein is CATYPTDRGHYYGYTF.

This clone has more than one count but fewer than ten. This chain links TRBV10-3 with TRBJ2-5; D might be TRBD1 (5 bases). CDR1 and CDR2 from the germline V gene are ENHRY and SYGVKD. The CDR3 length is 14 residues. The ends were cut back, 5 bases at V and 5 bases at J, with 15 bases in the middle. CDR3 protein: CAISSGQGVETQYF. The CDR3 bases are TGTGCCATCAGTTCCGGGCAGGGTGTGGAGACCCAGTACTTC.

The chain carries TRBV27 and TRBJ2-6, with D perhaps matching TRBD1 (7 bases). Between the trimmed V and J ends, which lost 2 bases and 5 bases, there was a span of 19 bases. The CDR3 contains 18 residues. Germline values: CDR1 MNHEY, CDR2 SMNVEV (reference sequence). This CDR3 is CASSLKTQGGIWANVLTF. CDR3 DNA: TGTGCCAGCAGTTTAAAGACCCAGGGGGGCATCTGGGCCAACGTCCTGACTTTC.

This sequence joins TRBV5-1 and TRBJ2-5; D might be TRBD2 (6 bases). This CDR3 spans 13 amino acids. Germline V gene data show CDR1 as SGHRS and CDR2 as YFSETQ. V was trimmed by 1 base and J by 3 bases, leaving 7 bases between them. CDR3 DNA sequence: TGCGCCAGCAGCTTGTCGGGGGAAGAGACCCAGTACTTC. This sequence encodes CASSLSGEETQYF.

The rearrangement joins TRBV5-6 to TRBJ2-1, with a weak D call TRBD2 (7 bases). Between the trimmed V and J ends, which lost 4 bases and 0 bases, there was a span of 17 bases. Germline V gene data show CDR1 as SGHDT and CDR2 as YYEEEE. This CDR3 region has 17 residues. CDR3 in amino acids: CASSPGGRGSSYNEQFF. The CDR3 DNA sequence: TGTGCCAGCAGCCCCGGGGGGCGGGGGAGCTCCTACAATGAGCAGTTCTTC.

The chain combines TRBV27 with TRBJ2-3; D is perhaps TRBD2 (6 bases). The CDR3 is 14 residues long. Trimming stripped 6 bases from V and 1 base from J, with 11 bases between. Germline V lookup: CDR1 MNHEY, CDR2 SMNVEV (reference sequence). CDR3 amino acids: CASRSGSRTDTQYF. The CDR3 DNA is TGTGCCAGCAGAAGCGGGTCCCGCACAGATACGCAGTATTTT.

The chain joins TRBV6-5 to TRBJ1-3, with 12 bases aligning to TRBD1. The CDR3 is 16 amino acids. Per germline, CDR1 MNHEY and CDR2 SVGAGI. V was clipped by 2 bases and J by 6 bases; unmatched bases: 5. Here the CDR3 DNA reads TGTGCCAGCAGTTACAACTGGGGACAGGGGGCAAACACCATATATTTT. Translation gives CASSYNWGQGANTIYF.

The rearrangement joins TRBV9 to TRBJ1-1; D is possibly TRBD1 (5 bases). CDR1 SGDLS and CDR2 YYNGEE come from the germline V gene. The CDR3 runs to 13 residues. V lost 3 bases and J 1 base, leaving 7 bases between the germline ends. CDR3: CASSATGNTEAFF. In DNA form, the CDR3 reads TGTGCCAGCAGCGCAACAGGGAACACTGAAGCTTTCTTT.

The chain uses TRBV14 and TRBJ1-1; the D gene is possibly TRBD1 (5 bases). The germline V gene has CDR1 SGHDN and CDR2 FVKESK. The V end was cut by 1 base, the J end by 0 bases, with 9 bases between. This CDR3 comprises 15 residues. In DNA, the CDR3 is TGTGCCAGCAGCCAAGCGGGACTTATGAACACTGAAGCTTTCTTT. Encoded protein: CASSQAGLMNTEAFF.

The rearrangement links TRBV14 to TRBJ2-7, with D maybe TRBD1 (7 bases). CDR1 SGHDN and CDR2 FVKESK come from the germline V gene. Deletions cut 1 base from V and 3 bases from J, with 13 bases between. The CDR3 sequence is 15 residues long. In DNA, the CDR3 is TGTGCCAGCAGCCAAGGACAGGGAGGTCTCTACGAGCAGTACTTC. The encoded protein is CASSQGQGGLYEQYF.

The gene calls are TRBV5-1 and TRBJ1-1; 9 positions match TRBD1. This CDR3 comprises 17 residues. CDR1 SGHRS and CDR2 YFSETQ come from the germline V gene. V lost 4 bases and J lost 1; bases outside the gene matches: 11. This chain's CDR3 is CASSRGGTGYGNTEAFF. As DNA, the CDR3 is TGCGCCAGCAGCCGAGGAGGGACAGGGTATGGGAACACTGAAGCTTTCTTT.

The chain couples TRBV7-9 to TRBJ1-1, with a weak D call TRBD1 (6 bases). V was clipped by 1 base and J by 1 base, with 10 bases between them. The CDR3 length is 15 residues. The germline CDR1 and CDR2 sequences are SEHNR and FQNEAQ (reference sequence). The CDR3 nucleotides are TGTGCCAGCAGCTTAGAGGGGGTGACGAACACTGAAGCTTTCTTT. It yields the protein CASSLEGVTNTEAFF.

This chain links TRBV6-1 with TRBJ2-3; D possibly corresponds to TRBD1 (6 bases). The V end was cut by 2 bases, the J end by 4 bases, with 13 bases between. The CDR3 has 15 amino acids. Germline V gives CDR1 MNHNS, CDR2 SASEGT. CDR3 coding DNA: TGTGCCAGCAGTGAACTGGCTGGGGGCTCAGATACGCAGTATTTT. Translating it yields CASSELAGGSDTQYF.

The chain is built from TRBV5-1 and TRBJ2-2, with D uncertain. The CDR3 contains 14 residues. Germline V lookup: CDR1 SGHRS, CDR2 YFSETQ. Trimming pared 7 bases from V and 0 bases from J, leaving 10 bases between. CDR3 bases: TGCGCCAGCGGGAATGGAGCGAACACCGGGGAGCTGTTTTTT. The encoded protein is CASGNGANTGELFF.

CDR3 nucleotides: TGTGCCAGTAGTATAGCCTTGAACACTGAAGCTTTCTTT. This translates into CASSIALNTEAFF. The rearrangement joins TRBV19 to TRBJ1-1; D uncertain. The CDR3 consists of 13 residues. With 1 base removed from V and 0 bases from J, the gap between germline ends came to 3 bases. The V gene's germline CDR1 is LNHDA and CDR2 SQIVND (reference sequence).

The chain recombines TRBV9 with TRBJ1-1; D gene uncertain. The CDR3 contains 14 residues. The V end lost 0 bases, the J end lost 6 bases, and 12 bases lay between the germline ends. Germline assignment: CDR1 SGDLS and CDR2 YYNGEE. The CDR3 DNA is TGTGCCAGCAGCGTAGGGGCTACGGGAGCTGAAGCTTTCTTT. Its protein product is CASSVGATGAEAFF.

This chain connects TRBV12-5 to TRBJ2-1; 8 bases fit TRBD1. Looked up from germline, CDR1 is LGHNT and CDR2 is FRNRAP. The CDR3 is 19 residues long. With V trimmed by 0 bases and J by 2 bases, 12 bases remained unmatched. This CDR3 reads CASGLVLRGIQGAYNEQFF. The CDR3 DNA is TGTGCTAGTGGTTTGGTACTGAGAGGGATACAGGGGGCCTACAATGAGCAGTTCTTC.

This chain connects TRBV4-1 to TRBJ2-7; tentative D call: TRBD1 (5 bases). CDR3 length: 14 residues. V lost 0 bases to trimming and J lost 2 bases, with 8 bases between them. Looked up from germline, CDR1 is MGHRA and CDR2 is YSYEKL. The CDR3 DNA reads as TGCGCCAGCAGCCAAGAACAGGCAGCCTACGAGCAGTACTTC. Residues: CASSQEQAAYEQYF.

The chain couples TRBV20-1 to TRBJ2-3; either TRBD1 or TRBD2 may supply D (6 bases each). This CDR3 has 14 amino acids. Between the trimmed V and J ends, which lost 3 bases and 2 bases, there was a span of 12 bases. Germline-derived CDR1 and CDR2 are DFQATT and SNEGSKA (reference sequence). In DNA form, the CDR3 reads TGCAGTGCTAGTCGGCCGGGGGCCACAGATACGCAGTATTTT. Amino acids: CSASRPGATDTQYF.

This chain joins TRBV11-3 and TRBJ2-7; the match to TRBD1 covers 9 bases. Looked up from germline, CDR1 is SGHNT and CDR2 is YENEEA. The CDR3 spans 14 residues. V lost 6 bases to trimming and J lost 6 bases; unmatched junction nucleotides: 9. This chain's CDR3 is CASRPGQGSSEQYV. Written as DNA, the CDR3 is TGTGCCAGCAGACCGGGACAGGGTAGCAGCGAGCAGTACGTC.